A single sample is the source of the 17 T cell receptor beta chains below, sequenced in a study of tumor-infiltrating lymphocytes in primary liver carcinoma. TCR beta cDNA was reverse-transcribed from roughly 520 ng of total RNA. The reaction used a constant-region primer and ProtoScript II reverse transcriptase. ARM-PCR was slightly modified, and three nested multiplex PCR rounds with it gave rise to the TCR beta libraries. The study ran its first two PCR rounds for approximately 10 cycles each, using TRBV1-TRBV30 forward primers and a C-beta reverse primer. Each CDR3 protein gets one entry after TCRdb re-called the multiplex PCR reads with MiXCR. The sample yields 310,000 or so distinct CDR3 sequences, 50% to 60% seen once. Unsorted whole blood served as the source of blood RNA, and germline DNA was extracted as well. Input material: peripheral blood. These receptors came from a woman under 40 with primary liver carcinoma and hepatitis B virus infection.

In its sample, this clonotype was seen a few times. The CDR3 loop reads CASSYGESQPQHF. Written as DNA, the CDR3 is TGTGCCAGCAGTTACGGAGAGAGCCAGCCCCAGCATTTT. The chain has TRBV6-6 and TRBJ1-5, with no clear D. Germline CDR1 MNHNY, CDR2 SVGAGI (reference sequence). V shed 2 bases and J shed 7 bases, with 9 bases lying between them. This CDR3 comprises 13 residues.

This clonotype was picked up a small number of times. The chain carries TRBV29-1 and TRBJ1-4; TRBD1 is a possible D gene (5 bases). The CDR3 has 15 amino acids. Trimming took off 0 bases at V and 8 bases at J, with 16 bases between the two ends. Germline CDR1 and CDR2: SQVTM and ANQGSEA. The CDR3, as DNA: TGCAGCGTTGAAGATCTAACGAGGGGAGGGGAAAAACTGTTTTTT. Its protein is CSVEDLTRGGEKLFF.

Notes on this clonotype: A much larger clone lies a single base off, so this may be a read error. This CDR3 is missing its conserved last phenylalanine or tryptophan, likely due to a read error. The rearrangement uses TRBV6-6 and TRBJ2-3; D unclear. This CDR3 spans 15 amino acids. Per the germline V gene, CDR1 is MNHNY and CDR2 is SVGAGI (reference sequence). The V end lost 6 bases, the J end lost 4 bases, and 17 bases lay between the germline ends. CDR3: CASSYYRVEADTQYY. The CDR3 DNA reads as TGTGCCAGCAGCTATTATAGAGTTGAGGCAGATACGCAGTATTAT.

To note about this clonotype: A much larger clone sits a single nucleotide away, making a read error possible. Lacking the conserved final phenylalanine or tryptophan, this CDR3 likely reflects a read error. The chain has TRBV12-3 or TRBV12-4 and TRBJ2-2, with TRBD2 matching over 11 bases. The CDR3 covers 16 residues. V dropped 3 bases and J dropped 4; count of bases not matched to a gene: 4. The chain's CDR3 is CASSLVAGGGTGELFL. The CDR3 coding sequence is TGTGCCAGCAGTTTGGTAGCGGGAGGGGGCACCGGGGAGCTGTTTCTT.

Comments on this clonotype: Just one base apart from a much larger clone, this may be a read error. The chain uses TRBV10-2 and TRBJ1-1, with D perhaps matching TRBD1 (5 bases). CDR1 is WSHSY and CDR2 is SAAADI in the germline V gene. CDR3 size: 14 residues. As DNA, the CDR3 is TGCGCCAGCACCTCACAGGTTACGAACGCTGAAGCTTTCTTT. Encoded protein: CASTSQVTNAEAFF.

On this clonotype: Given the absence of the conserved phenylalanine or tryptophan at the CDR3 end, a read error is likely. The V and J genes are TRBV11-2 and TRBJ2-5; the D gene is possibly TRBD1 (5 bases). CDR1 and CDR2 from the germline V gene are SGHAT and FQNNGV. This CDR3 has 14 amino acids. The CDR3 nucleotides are TGTGCCGGCAGCTTAGATCCCCGACAGGAGACCCAGTACTCC. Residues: CAGSLDPRQETQYS.

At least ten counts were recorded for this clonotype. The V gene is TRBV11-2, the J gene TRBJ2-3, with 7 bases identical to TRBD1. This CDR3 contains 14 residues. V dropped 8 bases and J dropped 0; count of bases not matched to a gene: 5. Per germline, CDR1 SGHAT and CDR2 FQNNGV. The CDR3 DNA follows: TGTGCCAGCGGTCAGGGGGTTAGCACAGATACGCAGTATTTT. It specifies CASGQGVSTDTQYF.

CDR3 nucleotides: TGTGCCAGTAGTATATCCCCGGGACACCCCAATGAGCAGTTCTTC. This gives the protein CASSISPGHPNEQFF. This chain uses TRBV19 with TRBJ2-1; the D gene is possibly TRBD1 (6 bases). CDR1 is LNHDA and CDR2 is SQIVND in the germline V gene (reference sequence). The V end was cut by 2 bases, the J end by 6 bases, with 14 bases between. This CDR3 comprises 15 residues.

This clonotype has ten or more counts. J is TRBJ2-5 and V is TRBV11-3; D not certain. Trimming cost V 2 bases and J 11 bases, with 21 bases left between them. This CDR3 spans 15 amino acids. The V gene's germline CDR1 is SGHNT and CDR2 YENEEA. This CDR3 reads CASSLYEMVAGQQYF. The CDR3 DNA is TGTGCCAGCAGCTTATACGAAATGGTTGCTGGGCAGCAGTACTTC.

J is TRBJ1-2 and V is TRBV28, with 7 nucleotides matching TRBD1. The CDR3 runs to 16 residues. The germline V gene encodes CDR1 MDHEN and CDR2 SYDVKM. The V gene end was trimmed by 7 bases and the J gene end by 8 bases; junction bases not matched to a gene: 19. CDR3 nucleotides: TGTGCCAGCACCACGGGGGGGACAGATGCTTTTGAGGGCTACACCTTC. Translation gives CASTTGGTDAFEGYTF.

For the CDR3, the DNA is TGCGCCAGCAGCCCAGTTAGAATTCCGGGCACTGAAGCTTTCTTT. Translation: CASSPVRIPGTEAFF. The V gene is TRBV4-3, the J gene TRBJ1-1; D is ambiguous. CDR3 length equals 15 residues. Germline V gene lookup returns CDR1 LGHNA and CDR2 YSLEER. With 4 bases removed from V and 4 bases from J, the gap between germline ends came to 16 bases.

The CDR3 spells CASSKGKRTDTQYF. The CDR3 nucleotides are TGTGCCAGCAGTAAGGGGAAGAGGACAGATACGCAGTATTTT. This chain links TRBV6-5 with TRBJ2-3; weak D call: TRBD1 (5 bases). The V gene's germline CDR1 is MNHEY and CDR2 SVGAGI. The CDR3 totals 14 residues. The V and J ends lost 5 bases and 3 bases respectively, with 12 bases between them.

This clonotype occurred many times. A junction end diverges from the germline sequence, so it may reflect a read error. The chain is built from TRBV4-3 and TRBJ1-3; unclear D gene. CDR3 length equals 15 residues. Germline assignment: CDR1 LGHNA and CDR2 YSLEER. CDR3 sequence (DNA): TGCGCCAGCAGTCAAGAGTCTGGGGCTGGAAACACCATATATTTT. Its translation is CASSQESGAGNTIYF.

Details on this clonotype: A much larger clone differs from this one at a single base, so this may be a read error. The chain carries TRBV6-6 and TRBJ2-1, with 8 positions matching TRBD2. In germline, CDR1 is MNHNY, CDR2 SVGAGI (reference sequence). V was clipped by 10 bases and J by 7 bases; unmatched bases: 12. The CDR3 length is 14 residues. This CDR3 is CATSKSGSQNEQFF. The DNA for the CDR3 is TGTGCCACCAGCAAAAGCGGGAGTCAGAATGAGCAGTTCTTC.

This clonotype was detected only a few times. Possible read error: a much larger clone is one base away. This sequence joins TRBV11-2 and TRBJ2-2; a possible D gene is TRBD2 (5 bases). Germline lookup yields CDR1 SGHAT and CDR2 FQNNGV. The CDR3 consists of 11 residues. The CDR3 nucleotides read TGTGCCAGCAGCCCCCCCGGGGAGCTGTCTTTT. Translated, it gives CASSPPGELSF.

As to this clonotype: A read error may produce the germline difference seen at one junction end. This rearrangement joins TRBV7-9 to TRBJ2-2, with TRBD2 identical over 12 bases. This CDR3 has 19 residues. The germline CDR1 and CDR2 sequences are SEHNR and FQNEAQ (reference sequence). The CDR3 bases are TGTGGCAGCAGCTTCCGAATGACTAGCGGGAGAGGTGGTACCGGGGAGCTGTTTTTT. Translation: CGSSFRMTSGRGGTGELFF.

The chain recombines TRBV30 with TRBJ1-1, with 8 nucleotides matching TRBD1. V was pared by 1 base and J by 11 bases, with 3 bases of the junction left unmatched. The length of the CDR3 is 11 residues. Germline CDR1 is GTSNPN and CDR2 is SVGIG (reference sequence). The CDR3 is CAWSADRVAFF. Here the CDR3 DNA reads TGTGCCTGGAGTGCGGACAGGGTTGCTTTCTTT.